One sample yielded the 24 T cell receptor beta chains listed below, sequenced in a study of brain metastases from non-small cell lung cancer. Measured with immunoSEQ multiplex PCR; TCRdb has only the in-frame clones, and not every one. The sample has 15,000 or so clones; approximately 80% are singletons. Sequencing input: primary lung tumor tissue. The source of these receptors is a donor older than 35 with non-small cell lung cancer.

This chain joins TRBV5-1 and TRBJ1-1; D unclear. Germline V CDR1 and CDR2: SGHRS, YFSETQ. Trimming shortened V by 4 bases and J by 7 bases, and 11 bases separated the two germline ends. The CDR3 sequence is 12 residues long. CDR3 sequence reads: CASSPNRGEAFF. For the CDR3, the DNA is TGCGCCAGCAGCCCGAATCGGGGTGAAGCTTTCTTT.

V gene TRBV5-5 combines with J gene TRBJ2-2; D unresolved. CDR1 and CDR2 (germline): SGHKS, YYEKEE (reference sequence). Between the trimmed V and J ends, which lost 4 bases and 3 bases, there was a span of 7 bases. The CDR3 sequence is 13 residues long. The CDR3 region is CASSPSDTGELFF. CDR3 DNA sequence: TGTGCCAGCAGCCCAAGTGACACCGGGGAGCTGTTTTTT. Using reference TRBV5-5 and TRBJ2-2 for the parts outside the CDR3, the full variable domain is DAGVTQSPTHLIKTRGQQVTLRCSPISGHKSVSWYQQVLGQGPQFIFQYYEKEERGRGNFPDRFSARQFPNYSSELNVNALLLGDSALYLCASSPSDTGELFFGEGSRLTVL.

CDR3 bases: TGCAGCGTTGATAGGGTTAACTATGGCTACACCTTC. The encoded protein is CSVDRVNYGYTF. The rearrangement uses TRBV29-1 and TRBJ1-2; D call uncertain. Germline CDR1 SQVTM, CDR2 ANQGSEA. The length of the CDR3 is 12 residues. V dropped 3 bases and J dropped 1 base, with 6 bases sitting between them.

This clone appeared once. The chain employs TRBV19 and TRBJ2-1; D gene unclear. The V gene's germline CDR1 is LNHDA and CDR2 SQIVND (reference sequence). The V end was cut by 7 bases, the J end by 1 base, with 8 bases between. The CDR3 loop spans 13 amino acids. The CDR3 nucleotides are TGTGCCAGTAAGCCGCAATCCTACAATGAGCAGTTCTTC. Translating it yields CASKPQSYNEQFF.

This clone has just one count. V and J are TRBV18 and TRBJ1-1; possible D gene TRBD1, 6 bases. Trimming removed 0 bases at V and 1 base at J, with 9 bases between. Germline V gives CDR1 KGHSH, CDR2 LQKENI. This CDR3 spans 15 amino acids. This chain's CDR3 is CASSPPYRENTEAFF. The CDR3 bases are TGTGCCAGCTCACCACCATACAGGGAGAACACTGAAGCTTTCTTT.

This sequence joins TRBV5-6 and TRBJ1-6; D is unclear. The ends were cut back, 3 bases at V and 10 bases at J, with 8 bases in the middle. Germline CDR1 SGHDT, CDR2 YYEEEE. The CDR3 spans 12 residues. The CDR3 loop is CASSSKGSPLHF. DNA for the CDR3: TGTGCCAGCAGCTCCAAAGGGTCACCCCTCCACTTT.

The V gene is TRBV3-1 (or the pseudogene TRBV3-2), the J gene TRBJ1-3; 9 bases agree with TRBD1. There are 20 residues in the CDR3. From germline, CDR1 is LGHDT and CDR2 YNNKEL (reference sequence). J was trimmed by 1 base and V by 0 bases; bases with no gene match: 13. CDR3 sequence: CASSQEGFFDRGRSGNTIYF. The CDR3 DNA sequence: TGTGCCAGCAGCCAAGAAGGATTCTTTGACAGGGGGAGGTCTGGAAACACCATATATTTT.

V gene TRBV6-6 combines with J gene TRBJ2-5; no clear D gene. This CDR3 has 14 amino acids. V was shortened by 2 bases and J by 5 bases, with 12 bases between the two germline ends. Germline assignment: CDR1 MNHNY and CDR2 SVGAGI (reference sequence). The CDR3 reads CASSYRARRETQYF. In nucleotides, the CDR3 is TGTGCCAGCAGTTACCGGGCCCGACGGGAGACCCAGTACTTC.

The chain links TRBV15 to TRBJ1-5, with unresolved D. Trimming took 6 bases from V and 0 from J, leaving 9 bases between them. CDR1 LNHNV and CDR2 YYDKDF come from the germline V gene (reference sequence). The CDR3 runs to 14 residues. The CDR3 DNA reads TGTGCCACCAGAAGGGAATATAGCAATCAGCCCCAGCATTTT. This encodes CATRREYSNQPQHF.

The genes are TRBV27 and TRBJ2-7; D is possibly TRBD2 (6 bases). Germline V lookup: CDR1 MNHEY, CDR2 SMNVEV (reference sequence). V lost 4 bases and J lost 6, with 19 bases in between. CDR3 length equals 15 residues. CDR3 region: CASSYGRRGMCEQYV. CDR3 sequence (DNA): TGTGCCAGCAGTTACGGACGGAGGGGTATGTGCGAGCAGTACGTC.

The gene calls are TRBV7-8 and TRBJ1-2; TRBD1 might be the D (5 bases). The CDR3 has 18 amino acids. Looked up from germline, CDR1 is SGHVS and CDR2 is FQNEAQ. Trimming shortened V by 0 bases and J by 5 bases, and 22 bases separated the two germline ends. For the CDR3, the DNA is TGTGCCAGCAGCTTAGCCCTGGGGGTCCTACCTCCCCCGTATGGCTACACCTTC. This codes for CASSLALGVLPPPYGYTF.

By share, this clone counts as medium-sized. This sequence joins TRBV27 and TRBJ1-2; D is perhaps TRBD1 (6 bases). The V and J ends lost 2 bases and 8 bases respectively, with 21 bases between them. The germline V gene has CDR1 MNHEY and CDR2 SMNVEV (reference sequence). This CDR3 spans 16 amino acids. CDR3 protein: CASSLAGRRGAEGYTF. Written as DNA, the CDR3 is TGTGCCAGCAGTTTAGCCGGGAGACGGGGGGCGGAGGGCTACACCTTC.

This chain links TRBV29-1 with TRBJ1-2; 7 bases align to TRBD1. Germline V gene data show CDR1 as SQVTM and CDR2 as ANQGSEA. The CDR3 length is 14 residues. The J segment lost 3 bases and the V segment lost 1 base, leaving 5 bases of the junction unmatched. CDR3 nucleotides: TGCAGCGTTGAAGGGAAAGGGGGCGACTATGGCTACACCTTC. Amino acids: CSVEGKGGDYGYTF.

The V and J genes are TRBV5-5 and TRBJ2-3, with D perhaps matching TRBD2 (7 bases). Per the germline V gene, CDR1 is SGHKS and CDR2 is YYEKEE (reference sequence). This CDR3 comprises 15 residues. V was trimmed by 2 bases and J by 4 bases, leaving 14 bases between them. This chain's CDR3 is CASSFKRGAPDTQYF. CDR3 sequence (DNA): TGTGCCAGCAGCTTTAAACGGGGGGCGCCAGATACGCAGTATTTT.

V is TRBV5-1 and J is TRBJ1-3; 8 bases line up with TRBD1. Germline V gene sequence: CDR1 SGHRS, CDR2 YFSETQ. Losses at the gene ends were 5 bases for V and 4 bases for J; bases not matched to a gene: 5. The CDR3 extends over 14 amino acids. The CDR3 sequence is CASRDTGGGNTIYF. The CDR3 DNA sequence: TGCGCCAGCAGGGATACAGGGGGGGGAAACACCATATATTTT.

The CDR3 region has the DNA TGTGCCAGCAGGGAAACAGGGTTGAGGGCTTTCTTT. Translated: CASRETGLRAFF. The genes are TRBV2 and TRBJ1-1; possible D gene TRBD1, 6 bases. The CDR3 has 12 amino acids. Deletions cut 6 bases from V and 11 bases from J, with 16 bases between. CDR1 and CDR2 (germline): SNHLY, FYNNEI.

The CDR3 nucleotides read TGTGCCAGCAGACCACAGCGGAACTATGGCTACACCTTC. It specifies CASRPQRNYGYTF. V gene TRBV6-5 combines with J gene TRBJ1-2, with unresolved D. CDR1 and CDR2 (germline): MNHEY, SVGAGI. Trimming took off 6 bases at V and 2 bases at J, with 10 bases between the two ends. The CDR3 covers 13 residues.

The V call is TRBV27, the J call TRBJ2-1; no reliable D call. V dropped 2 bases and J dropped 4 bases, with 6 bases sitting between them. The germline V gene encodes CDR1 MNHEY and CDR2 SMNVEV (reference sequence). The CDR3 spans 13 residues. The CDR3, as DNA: TGTGCCAGCAGTTTAGTACAATACAATGAGCAGTTCTTC. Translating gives CASSLVQYNEQFF.

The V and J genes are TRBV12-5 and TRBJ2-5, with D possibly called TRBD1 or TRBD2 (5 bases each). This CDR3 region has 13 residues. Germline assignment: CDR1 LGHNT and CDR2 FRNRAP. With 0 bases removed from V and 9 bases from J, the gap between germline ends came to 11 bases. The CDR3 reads CASGLVGRQAQYF. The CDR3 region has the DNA TGTGCTAGTGGTTTGGTGGGACGCCAGGCCCAGTACTTC.

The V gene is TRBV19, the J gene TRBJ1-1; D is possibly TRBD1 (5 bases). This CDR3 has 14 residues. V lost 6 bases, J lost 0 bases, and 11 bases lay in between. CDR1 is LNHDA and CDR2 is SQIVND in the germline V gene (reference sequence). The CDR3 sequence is CASRNQGLNTEAFF. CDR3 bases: TGTGCCAGTAGAAATCAGGGATTGAACACTGAAGCTTTCTTT.

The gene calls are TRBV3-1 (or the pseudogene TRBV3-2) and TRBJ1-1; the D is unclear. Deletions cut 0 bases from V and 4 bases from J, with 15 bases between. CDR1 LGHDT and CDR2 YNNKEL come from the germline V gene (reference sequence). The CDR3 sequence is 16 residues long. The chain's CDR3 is CASSQEWRASGTEAFF. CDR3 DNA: TGTGCCAGCAGCCAAGAATGGAGGGCCTCGGGCACTGAAGCTTTCTTT.

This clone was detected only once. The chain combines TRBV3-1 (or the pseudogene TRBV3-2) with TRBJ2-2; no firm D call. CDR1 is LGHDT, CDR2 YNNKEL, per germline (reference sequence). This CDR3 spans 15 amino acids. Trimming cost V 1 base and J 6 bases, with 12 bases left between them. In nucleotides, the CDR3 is TGTGCCAGCAGCCAAGTTTTGAAAAAGTCCGGGGAGCTGTTTTTT. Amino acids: CASSQVLKKSGELFF.

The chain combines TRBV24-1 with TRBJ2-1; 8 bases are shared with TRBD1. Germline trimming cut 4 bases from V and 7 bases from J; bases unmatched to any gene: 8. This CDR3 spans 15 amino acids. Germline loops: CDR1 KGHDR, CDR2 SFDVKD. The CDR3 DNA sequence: TGTGCCACCAGTGACCGGGACAGGATAGGAAATGAGCAGTTCTTC. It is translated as CATSDRDRIGNEQFF.

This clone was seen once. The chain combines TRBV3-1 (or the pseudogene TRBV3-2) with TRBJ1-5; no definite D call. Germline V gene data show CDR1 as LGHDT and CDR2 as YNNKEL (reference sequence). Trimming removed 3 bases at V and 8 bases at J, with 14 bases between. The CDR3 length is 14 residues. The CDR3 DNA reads TGTGCCAGCAGCCATGGGAGAGGCATCGAGCCCCAGCATTTT. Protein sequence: CASSHGRGIEPQHF.